These 10 T cell receptor beta chains share one sample of origin, sequenced in a study of T cell responses to AZD1222 COVID-19 vaccine. Libraries were prepared by immunoSEQ multiplex PCR; TCRdb keeps only in-frame clonotypes and omits some of them. The data contain some 140,000 clones, about 80% of them singletons. Sequenced material: peripheral blood, taken on day 0 of AZD1222 vaccination. These TCRs come from an adult in good health.

V and J are TRBV10-1 and TRBJ1-1, with D possibly being TRBD1 (6 bases). Looked up from germline, CDR1 is WNHNN and CDR2 is SYGVQD (reference sequence). CDR3 length equals 14 residues. Trimming removed 2 bases at V and 5 bases at J, with 12 bases between. CDR3 loop: CASSERSRGTEAFF. The CDR3 DNA reads as TGCGCCAGCAGTGAGCGATCCAGGGGAACTGAAGCTTTCTTT.

A note on this clone: At one of its ends the junction is not consistent with the germline gene, which may arise from a read error. The DNA for the CDR3 is TGTGCCAGCAGTAAAGCGGGACGGCTGAACACTGAAGCTTTCTTT. Translating it yields CASSKAGRLNTEAFF. The chain recombines TRBV2 with TRBJ1-1; TRBD1 is a possible D gene (5 bases). Germline lookup yields CDR1 SNHLY and CDR2 FYNNEI. This CDR3 comprises 15 residues.

The chain recombines TRBV5-8 with TRBJ1-2; D may be TRBD1 (5 bases). The CDR3 extends over 15 amino acids. Deletions cut 4 bases from V and 4 bases from J, with 17 bases between. CDR1 is SGHTS, CDR2 YDEGEE, per germline. CDR3 nucleotide sequence: TGTGCCAGCAGCCTCGGGCAGGGAGGAGTCTATGGCTACACCTTC. Amino acids: CASSLGQGGVYGYTF.

J is TRBJ2-2 and V is TRBV11-3, with 10 bases aligning to TRBD1. Germline V CDR1 and CDR2: SGHNT, YENEEA. The J segment lost 6 bases and the V segment lost 5 bases, leaving 6 bases of the junction unmatched. There are 15 residues in the CDR3. This chain's CDR3 is CASSPGTGAAGELFF. In nucleotides, the CDR3 is TGTGCCAGCAGCCCCGGGACAGGGGCGGCCGGGGAGCTGTTTTTT.

V is TRBV12-3 or TRBV12-4 and J is TRBJ1-1; D unresolved. The CDR3 runs 13 residues. V was clipped by 4 bases and J by 7 bases, with 13 bases between them. The CDR3 is CASSYRTRGEAFF. Here the CDR3 DNA reads TGTGCCAGCAGTTACCGGACCCGGGGTGAAGCTTTCTTT.

J is TRBJ1-2 and V is TRBV5-4; a weak D match, TRBD1 (5 bases). The germline V gene has CDR1 SGHNT and CDR2 YYREEE (reference sequence). Trimming removed 7 bases at V and 3 bases at J, with 16 bases between. The CDR3 is 14 residues long. CDR3 sequence: CASSPGGADYGYTF. DNA of the CDR3: TGTGCCAGCTCTCCGGGTGGGGCGGACTATGGCTACACCTTC.

V and J are TRBV6-5 and TRBJ1-1; D uncertain. The germline V gene has CDR1 MNHEY and CDR2 SVGAGI. CDR3 length: 14 residues. V was pared by 0 bases and J by 8 bases, with 13 bases between. The CDR3 DNA sequence: TGTGCCAGCAGTTACTCTACTCCTCGGGCCGAAGCTTTCTTT. Its protein product is CASSYSTPRAEAFF.

The chain employs TRBV27 and TRBJ1-5, with unresolved D. V was cut by 6 bases and J by 1 base, with 19 bases left in between. The CDR3 extends over 17 amino acids. Germline lookup yields CDR1 MNHEY and CDR2 SMNVEV (reference sequence). The CDR3 here is CASRSYVQGPSNQPQHF. CDR3 sequence (DNA): TGTGCCAGCAGATCGTACGTACAAGGTCCCAGCAATCAGCCCCAGCATTTT.

The CDR3 region is CASSFGLAGVKSEQFF. The DNA for the CDR3 is TGCGCCAGCAGCTTTGGACTAGCGGGGGTGAAAAGTGAGCAGTTCTTC. This sequence joins TRBV5-1 and TRBJ2-1; TRBD2 agrees at 13 bases. Germline CDR1 and CDR2: SGHRS and YFSETQ. The length of the CDR3 is 16 residues. Trimming cost V 2 bases and J 9 bases; bases outside gene matches: 8.

The chain couples TRBV18 to TRBJ1-1; D not resolved. V was cut by 6 bases and J by 1 base, with 9 bases left in between. Germline loops: CDR1 KGHSH, CDR2 LQKENI. This CDR3 is 13 amino acids long. Here the CDR3 reads CASSRTSNTEAFF. The CDR3 DNA sequence: TGTGCCAGCTCCCGTACATCGAACACTGAAGCTTTCTTT.